A selection of T cell receptor beta chains follows, all from one sample in a study of Graves' ophthalmopathy and Graves' hyperthyroidism. TCRdb re-derived calls from the multiplex PCR reads in MiXCR, one entry per CDR3 protein. The table includes some 520,000 distinct CDR3 sequences, 13% to 15% detected once. Source material: blood. The receptors come from a young woman with Graves' ophthalmopathy. The CDR3 runs from the conserved cysteine through the conserved F or W. A D gene is named only where the DNA matches it firmly. Only part of the rows carry a size: once, few, many, or a class if the clone is expanded.

D gene	clone size	V gene	J gene	CDR3 DNA	CDR3 protein
TRBD1	many	TRBV12-3/TRBV12-4	TRBJ1-6	TGTGCCAGCAGTTTAGCGACAGGGGGCGGATCACCCCTCCACTTT	CASSLATGGGSPLHF
TRBD1	-	TRBV7-3	TRBJ1-2	TGTGCCAGCAGCCCTACGTGGCAGGGGGCGGATGGCTACACCTTC	CASSPTWQGADGYTF
-	many	TRBV20-1	TRBJ2-7	TGCAGTGCCCTGAGCCCGGGGAGCTCCTACGAGCAGTACTTC	CSALSPGSSYEQYF
-	many	TRBV28	TRBJ2-5	TGTGCCAGCAGTTTTCGGACAGGGAGGGGGCTAGAGACCCAGTACTTC	CASSFRTGRGLETQYF
-	many	TRBV28	TRBJ2-7	TGTGCCAGCAGTTTAACCGGACAGTTTTCCTACGAGCAGTACTTC	CASSLTGQFSYEQYF
-	-	TRBV4-3	TRBJ1-2	TGCGCCAGCAGCCAAGAGAGGCTGTCCGGATATGGCTACACCTTC	CASSQERLSGYGYTF
-	many	TRBV10-3	TRBJ1-2	TGTGCCATCACTTCAAGCCCGACGGACCTGTATGGCTACACCTTC	CAITSSPTDLYGYTF
-	many	TRBV4-1	TRBJ2-6	TGCGCCAGCAGCCAAGAGCCCGAGTCTGGGGCCAACGTCCTGACTTTC	CASSQEPESGANVLTF
TRBD1	-	TRBV12-3/TRBV12-4	TRBJ1-6	TGTGCCAGCAGTCCTCGGACAGGGGGAGGTTCACCCCTCCACTTT	CASSPRTGGGSPLHF
-	many	TRBV6-5	TRBJ1-2	TGTGCCAGCAGTTACGTCGGGGGGCAGAGTGGCTACACCTTC	CASSYVGGQSGYTF
-	-	TRBV25-1	TRBJ1-1	TGTGCCAGCAGTGAAGGCGGACTATCTGAAGCTTTCTTT	CASSEGGLSEAFF
TRBD1	many	TRBV6-5	TRBJ2-7	TGTGCCAGCAGTACAGGGGATTCAGACTACGAGCAGTACTTC	CASSTGDSDYEQYF
-	many	TRBV6-1	TRBJ1-1	TGTGCCAGCGAAGTGGGGAACGGGAACACTGAAGCTTTCTTT	CASEVGNGNTEAFF
TRBD2	many	TRBV7-8	TRBJ2-5	TGTGCCAGCAGCTCCCTCGGGGGGAGGGAGAGGACGGAGACCCAGTACTTC	CASSSLGGRERTETQYF
-	many	TRBV30	TRBJ1-1	TGTGCCTGGAGTATGGCGCCCCTGAACACTGAAGCTTTCTTT	CAWSMAPLNTEAFF
TRBD2	few	TRBV5-1	TRBJ2-5	TGCGCCAGCAGCATTAGCGGGGGGACAGAGACCCAGTACTTC	CASSISGGTETQYF
-	many	TRBV12-3/TRBV12-4	TRBJ1-3	TGTGCCAGCAGCAAGAACGGACTCTCTGGAAACACCATATATTTT	CASSKNGLSGNTIYF
-	many	TRBV3-1	TRBJ1-6	TGTGCCAGCAGCCAAGGCGAAGGGAGTCCCTATAATTCACCCCTCCACTTT	CASSQGEGSPYNSPLHF
TRBD1	-	TRBV6-1	TRBJ1-1	TGTGCCAGCGCCTCAACAGGGGTCGCTTTCTTT	CASASTGVAFF
-	many	TRBV27	TRBJ1-3	TGTGCCAGCAGTTTAAACAGGGCTGGAAACACCATATATTTT	CASSLNRAGNTIYF
TRBD2	many	TRBV10-3	TRBJ2-7	TGTGCCATCAGCCTAGCGGGAGGGCCGGGGGAGCAGTACTTC	CAISLAGGPGEQYF
-	many	TRBV12-3/TRBV12-4	TRBJ2-5	TGTGCCAGCAGTTTACCAGAAACCCAAGAGACCCAGTACTTC	CASSLPETQETQYF
TRBD2	few	TRBV20-1	TRBJ2-5	TGCAGTGCTAGAGTCCCCCCACGGGAGGGCGAGACCCAGTACTTC	CSARVPPREGETQYF
-	-	TRBV30	TRBJ1-1	TGTGCCTTTTCCCCGGGGAACACTGAAGCTTTCTTT	CAFSPGNTEAFF
-	many	TRBV6-1	TRBJ1-2	TGTGCCAGCAGGGTCGGGGGCTACACCTTC	CASRVGGYTF
TRBD2	many	TRBV28	TRBJ2-7	TGTGCCAGCGGATGGACTAGTAGGTACTTC	CASGWTSRYF
TRBD1	many	TRBV7-9	TRBJ2-7	TGTGCCAGCAGCTTAGCTATCGGGACAGGGAGAGAGCAGTACTTC	CASSLAIGTGREQYF
TRBD2	many	TRBV3-1	TRBJ2-7	TGTGCCAGCAGCCAAGGTCCCCCTAGCGGGCGAGCCTACGAGCAGTACTTC	CASSQGPPSGRAYEQYF
-	many	TRBV28	TRBJ1-5	TGTGCCAGCAGTTTATGGGACAGAACCAATCAGCCCCAGCATTTT	CASSLWDRTNQPQHF
TRBD1	many	TRBV5-1	TRBJ2-7	TGCGCCAGCAGCTCCGGACAGGGGATAAATTACGAGCAGTACTTC	CASSSGQGINYEQYF
-	once	TRBV6-1	TRBJ1-1	TGTGCCAGCATCCTCGGACCAAACACTGAAGCTTTCTTT	CASILGPNTEAFF
-	few	TRBV6-2/TRBV6-3	TRBJ2-5	-	CASSTSGLAGGEGQETQYF
-	many	TRBV6-1	TRBJ2-2	TGTGCCAGCAGTGGGACCGGGTCCACCTTGATGGGCGCCGGGGAGCTGCTTTTT	CASSGTGSTLMGAGELLF
TRBD1	many	TRBV27	TRBJ1-2	TGTGCCAGCAGTCCACAGGGGAACGGTGGCTACACCTTC	CASSPQGNGGYTF
-	-	TRBV12-3/TRBV12-4	TRBJ1-2	TGTGCCAGCAGCGATCGGATAGGGATGGGTGGGTACACCTTC	CASSDRIGMGGYTF
TRBD2	many	TRBV5-1	TRBJ2-7	TGCGCCAGCAGCTTGGGTCCCCTAGCGGGAGTATCCTACGAGCAGTACTTC	CASSLGPLAGVSYEQYF
-	few	TRBV18	TRBJ2-7	TGTGCCAGCTCACACGTAAAAAGTGGTTACGAGCAGTACTTC	CASSHVKSGYEQYF
-	-	TRBV12-5	TRBJ1-6	TGTGCTAGTGGTCTCTACAGGGCTGGGGTCGATTCACCCCTCCACTTT	CASGLYRAGVDSPLHF
-	many	TRBV11-3	TRBJ2-7	TGTGCCAGCAGCTTAGTCCCCCGGGCCTACGAGCAGTACTTC	CASSLVPRAYEQYF
-	many	TRBV6-1	TRBJ2-7	TGTGCCAGCAGTGTAGGCCCCAGGGCCTTCTACGAGCAGTACTTC	CASSVGPRAFYEQYF
TRBD2	many	TRBV20-1	TRBJ2-4	TGCAGTGGGGTGGCGAGCGGGGTCAAAAACATTCAGTACTTC	CSGVASGVKNIQYF
TRBD1	many	TRBV6-1	TRBJ2-7	TGTGCCAGCAGCATGGACAGGGGGCACGAGCAGTACTTC	CASSMDRGHEQYF
TRBD2	many	TRBV2	TRBJ2-3	TGTGCCAGCAGCCTACTAGCGGGACGCACAGATACGCAGTATTTT	CASSLLAGRTDTQYF
-	many	TRBV19	TRBJ1-5	TGTGCCAGTAGTATAGTCATCGGATCCATACACAATCAGCCCCAGCATTTT	CASSIVIGSIHNQPQHF
TRBD2	many	TRBV28	TRBJ2-5	TGTGCCAGCAGTTTATACACCGGGACTAGCGGGATCGGGACCCAGTACTTC	CASSLYTGTSGIGTQYF
TRBD2	-	TRBV4-2	TRBJ2-2	TGTGCCAGCAGCCAACGGACAGCGGGCGGGAGGGCCTGGATGGCCGGGGAGCTGTTTTTT	CASSQRTAGGRAWMAGELFF
-	once	TRBV9	TRBJ1-2	TGTGCCAGCAGAAACCTCAAGACGGCGAGGTTTGGTGGCTACACCTTC	CASRNLKTARFGGYTF
TRBD1	many	TRBV6-5	TRBJ2-5	TGTGCCAGCAGTTGGGGACAGGGGGCCGGGGAGACCCAGTACTTC	CASSWGQGAGETQYF
-	-	TRBV6-1	TRBJ1-5	TGTGCCAGCAAACCTCGGATGGGGAATCAGCCCCAGCATTTT	CASKPRMGNQPQHF
-	many	TRBV2	TRBJ2-4	TGTGCCAGCAGGTCCGGACAAGCCTATGGCATTCAGTACTTC	CASRSGQAYGIQYF
-	few	TRBV6-5	TRBJ1-2	TGTGCCAGCAGTTACGGGGAAACCTATGGCTACACCTTC	CASSYGETYGYTF
TRBD1	-	TRBV6-4	TRBJ1-2	TGTGCCAGCAGTTACAAACGGACAGGATGGGATGGCTACACCTTC	CASSYKRTGWDGYTF
-	few	TRBV20-1	TRBJ2-5	TGCAGTGCTAGAGATGTGAGCGCCCCCCAAGAGACCCAGTACTTC	CSARDVSAPQETQYF